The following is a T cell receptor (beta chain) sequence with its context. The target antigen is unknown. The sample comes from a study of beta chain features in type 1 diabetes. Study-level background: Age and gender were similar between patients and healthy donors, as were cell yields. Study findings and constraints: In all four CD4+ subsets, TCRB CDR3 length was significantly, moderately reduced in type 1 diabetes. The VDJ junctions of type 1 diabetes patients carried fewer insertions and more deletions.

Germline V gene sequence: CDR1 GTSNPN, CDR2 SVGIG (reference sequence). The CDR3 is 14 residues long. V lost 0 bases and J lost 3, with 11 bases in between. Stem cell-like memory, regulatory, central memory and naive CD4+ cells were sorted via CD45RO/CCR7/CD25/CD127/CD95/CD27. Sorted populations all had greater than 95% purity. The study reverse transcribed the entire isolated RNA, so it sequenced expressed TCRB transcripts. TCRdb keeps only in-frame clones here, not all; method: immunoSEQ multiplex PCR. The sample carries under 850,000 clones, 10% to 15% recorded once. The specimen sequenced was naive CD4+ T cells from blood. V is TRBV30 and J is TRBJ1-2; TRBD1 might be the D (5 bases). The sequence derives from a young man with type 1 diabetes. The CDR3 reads CAWSVQAPYYGYTF. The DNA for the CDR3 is TGTGCCTGGAGTGTACAGGCCCCTTACTATGGCTACACCTTC.